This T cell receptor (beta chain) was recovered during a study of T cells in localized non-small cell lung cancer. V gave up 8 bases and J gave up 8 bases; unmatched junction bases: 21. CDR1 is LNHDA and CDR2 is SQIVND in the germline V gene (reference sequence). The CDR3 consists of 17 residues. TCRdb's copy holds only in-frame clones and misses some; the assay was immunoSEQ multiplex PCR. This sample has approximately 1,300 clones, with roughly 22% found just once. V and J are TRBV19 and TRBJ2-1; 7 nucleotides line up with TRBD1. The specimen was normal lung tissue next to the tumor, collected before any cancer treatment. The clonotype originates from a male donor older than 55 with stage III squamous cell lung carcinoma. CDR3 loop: CASSIRDSLPSKDEQFF. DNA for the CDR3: TGTGCCAGTTCCATCCGGGACAGCCTTCCCTCCAAGGATGAGCAGTTCTTC.